Listed below are T cell receptor beta chains from one sample, sequenced in a study of tumor-infiltrating lymphocytes in primary liver carcinoma. In TCRdb, the multiplex PCR reads were re-called with MiXCR into one record per CDR3 protein. In the table there are more than 100,000 distinct CDR3 sequences, 65% of which are singletons. Sequenced: liver tumor tissue from sampling region 1. All receptors come from a woman aged 55 to 70 with primary liver carcinoma and hepatitis B virus infection. CDR3s include the opening cysteine and the closing phenylalanine or tryptophan. D genes are given only for firm matches. Clone size is shown for a subset of rows, as once, few, many or a class of expanded clone.

>NA|14|NA|TRBV5-1|TRBJ2-5
CASSLGPTHETQYF
TGCGCCAGCAGCTTGGGGCCGACCCATGAGACTCAGTACTTC
>TRBD2|17|NA|TRBV5-1|TRBJ2-5
CASSFGLAGGVSETQYF
TGCGCCAGCAGCTTTGGGCTAGCGGGAGGGGTCTCGGAGACCCAGTACTTC
>TRBD2|15|many|TRBV6-1|TRBJ2-3
CATLLQAGVADTQYF
TGTGCCACCCTCCTCCAAGCGGGAGTCGCAGATACGCAGTATTTT
>NA|12|NA|TRBV12-3/TRBV12-4|TRBJ2-1
CASSLSSHEQFF
TGTGCCAGCAGTTTAAGTAGCCACGAGCAGTTCTTC
>TRBD2|17|NA|TRBV5-1|TRBJ2-5
CASSLSGRRGNQETQYF
TGCGCCAGCAGCTTGAGCGGGAGGCGAGGGAACCAAGAGACCCAGTACTTC
>TRBD1|17|NA|TRBV6-6|TRBJ2-3
CASSYEQGTAFTDTQYF
TGTGCCAGCAGTTACGAGCAGGGGACAGCGTTCACAGATACGCAGTATTTT
>NA|15|NA|TRBV6-5|TRBJ2-7
CASSPGQPTYNEQYF
TGTGCCAGCAGCCCCGGACAGCCGACCTACAATGAGCAGTACTTC
>TRBD2|15|few|TRBV7-8|TRBJ2-3
CASSLAAGNTDTQYF
TGTGCCAGCAGCTTAGCAGCGGGGAACACAGATACGCAGTATTTT
>NA|16|many|TRBV11-2|TRBJ2-7
CASSLGLVQTSYEQYF
TGTGCCAGCAGCTTAGGGCTAGTTCAAACCTCCTACGAGCAGTACTTC
>NA|15|NA|TRBV28|TRBJ2-3
CASSQGFLSTDTQYF
TGTGCCAGCAGTCAGGGATTCCTAAGCACAGATACGCAGTATTTT
>NA|16|NA|TRBV4-1|TRBJ1-4
CVSSQDRAGASEKLFF
TGCGTCAGCAGCCAAGATCGGGCGGGCGCGTCTGAAAAACTGTTTTTT
>TRBD2|17|many|TRBV6-2/TRBV6-3|TRBJ2-7
CASSYSTVSGSWHEQYF
TGTGCCAGCAGTTACTCGACCGTTAGCGGGAGTTGGCACGAGCAGTACTTC
>NA|15|few|TRBV28|TRBJ2-5
CATSPGAGVGETQYF
TGTGCCACGTCGCCGGGGGCAGGGGTTGGAGAGACCCAGTACTTC
>TRBD2|15|few|TRBV11-2|TRBJ2-1
CASTAGAGGINEQFF
TGTGCCAGCACCGCGGGGGCGGGAGGTATTAATGAGCAGTTCTTC
>NA|12|NA|TRBV28|TRBJ1-5
CTSSLLEEPQHF
TGTACCAGCAGTTTATTGGAAGAGCCCCAGCATTTT
>NA|15|many|TRBV5-4|TRBJ1-2
CASSPGLQGRYGYTF
TGTGCCAGCAGCCCCGGCCTACAGGGACGCTATGGCTACACCTTC
>NA|13|NA|TRBV6-4|TRBJ2-1
CASSESVGPDQFF
TGTGCCAGCAGTGAATCCGTAGGTCCCGATCAGTTCTTC
>NA|13|NA|TRBV11-2|TRBJ2-5
CARSRDTQETQYF
TGTGCTAGGAGCCGGGACACCCAAGAGACCCAGTACTTC
>NA|19|NA|TRBV4-2|TRBJ1-5
CASSQTAGQQGSSNQPQHF
TGTGCCAGCAGCCAGACAGCTGGACAACAGGGTTCTAGCAATCAGCCCCAGCATTTT
>TRBD1|16|many|TRBV5-1|TRBJ1-4
CASSYGQGLTNEKLFF
TGCGCCAGCAGCTACGGACAGGGATTGACTAATGAAAAACTGTTTTTT
>NA|14|NA|TRBV28|TRBJ2-7
CDSSPPGQLYEQYF
TGTGACAGCAGTCCACCCGGACAGCTCTACGAGCAGTACTTC
>TRBD2|16|NA|TRBV7-8|TRBJ2-3
CASSLLGGRVFNTQYF
TGTGCCAGCAGCTTATTGGGCGGGAGGGTCTTTAATACGCAGTATTTT
>TRBD2|20|NA|TRBV24-1|TRBJ2-1
CATSESPGTSGQLSYNEQFF
TGTGCCACCAGTGAGAGCCCCGGGACTAGCGGGCAGCTCTCCTACAATGAGCAGTTCTTC
>NA|14|NA|TRBV10-2|TRBJ2-3
CTSIGLRGTDTHYF
TGCACCAGCATTGGCCTTAGGGGCACAGATACGCACTATTTT
>NA|12|many|TRBV11-2|TRBJ2-3
CASSRATDTQYF
TGTGCCAGCAGCCGTGCCACAGATACGCAGTATTTT
>TRBD1|14|NA|TRBV6-5|TRBJ2-7
CASSRQGTGYEQYF
TGTGCCAGCAGCAGACAGGGAACAGGCTACGAGCAGTACTTC
>NA|14|few|TRBV29-1|TRBJ2-7
CSVTEETIYDEQYF
TGCAGCGTGACAGAAGAGACCATCTACGACGAGCAGTACTTC
>NA|14|many|TRBV11-2|TRBJ2-5
CASSPTGKKETQYF
TGTGCCAGCAGCCCCACAGGGAAAAAAGAGACCCAGTACTTC
>NA|13|NA|TRBV29-1|TRBJ1-6
CSAGHGGNSPVHF
TGCAGCGCCGGACATGGTGGGAACTCACCCGTCCACTTT
>TRBD2|20|NA|TRBV6-1|TRBJ2-1
CTSSLRTSGTKLASYNEKFF
TGTACCAGCAGCCTCCGGACTAGCGGGACGAAACTCGCCTCCTACAATGAGAAGTTCTTC